These 17 T cell receptor beta chains came from one sample sequenced in a study of regulatory T cells in long-lasting Graves disease. Construction of TCR beta libraries relied on iRepertoire HTBI primers and on Arm-PCR targeting CDR3 regions. From the multiplex PCR reads, TCRdb called clonotypes with MiXCR, one entry per CDR3 protein. The sample lists just over 600,000 distinct CDR3 sequences; roughly 16% were seen once. Time point noted: newly diagnosed GD, antithyroid drugs for less than 3 months. The TCR library was prepared using RNA isolated from PBMCs. These same records also appear under a second study, on T cells in Graves' hyperthyroidism and ophthalmopathy.

The sample was peripheral blood mononuclear cells (PBMCs), taken at new diagnosis, from a patient treated with antithyroid drugs. The receptors stem from a woman in her twenties or thirties with Graves disease.

In this sample, this clonotype turned up many times. This sequence joins TRBV5-1 and TRBJ1-1; D is ambiguous. Deletions cut 0 bases from V and 10 bases from J, with 7 bases between. The CDR3 extends over 11 amino acids. CDR1 and CDR2 from the germline V gene are SGHRS and YFSETQ. The CDR3 region has the DNA TGCGCCAGCAGCTTGGAAATGGTAGCTTTCTTT. As protein: CASSLEMVAFF.

The gene calls are TRBV7-3 and TRBJ2-5; no clear D. Germline CDR1 reads SGHTA; CDR2 reads FQGTGA. The CDR3 has 14 residues. V shed 4 bases and J shed 4 bases, with 13 bases lying between them. The CDR3 DNA sequence: TGTGCCAGCAGCTCTCAACCGATGGGAGAGACCCAGTACTTC. It specifies CASSSQPMGETQYF. The full variable domain, rest sourced from reference TRBV7-3 and TRBJ2-5, is GAGVSQTPSNKVTEKGKYVELRCDPISGHTALYWYRQSLGQGPEFLIYFQGTGAADDSGLPNDRFFAVRPEGSVSTLKIQRTERGDSAVYLCASSSQPMGETQYFGPGTRLLVL.

This clonotype was counted only a few times. This chain connects TRBV2 to TRBJ2-7; 12 bases are shared with TRBD1. Trimming cost V 8 bases and J 2 bases; bases outside gene matches: 1. CDR1 and CDR2 (germline): SNHLY, FYNNEI. The CDR3 is 13 residues long. The CDR3 DNA reads TGTGCCAGCGGGACAGGGGGCACCTACGAGCAGTACTTC. The encoded protein is CASGTGGTYEQYF.

This clonotype was seen repeatedly, ten times or more. CDR3 bases: TGTGCCAGCAGTTTTCCGGCTAGGGGGGATGGGAACAGAGCCTACAATGAGCAGTTCTTC. It encodes CASSFPARGDGNRAYNEQFF. V is TRBV28 and J is TRBJ2-1; D tentatively reads TRBD1 or TRBD2 (6 bases each). Trimming shortened V by 3 bases and J by 2 bases, and 26 bases separated the two germline ends. There are 20 residues in the CDR3. The germline V gene has CDR1 MDHEN and CDR2 SYDVKM.

At least ten counts were recorded for this clonotype. CDR3 sequence (DNA): TGTGCCAGCAGCCAAGAGGGACGGAGGGATACGCAGTATTTT. Its translation is CASSQEGRRDTQYF. This chain joins TRBV3-1 and TRBJ2-3; D may match TRBD1 or TRBD2 (5 bases each). The length of the CDR3 is 14 residues. Trimming cost V 0 bases and J 6 bases, with 10 bases left between them. Germline CDR1 LGHDT, CDR2 YNNKEL (reference sequence).

This chain links TRBV12-3 or TRBV12-4 with TRBJ2-6; D call uncertain. V lost 8 bases and J lost 0, with 8 bases in between. CDR3 length: 14 residues. The CDR3 loop is CASRGLSGANVLTF. CDR3 nucleotide sequence: TGTGCCAGCCGAGGCCTCTCTGGGGCCAACGTCCTGACTTTC.

A few counts support this clonotype. The chain carries TRBV18 and TRBJ2-1, with 11 bases fitting TRBD2. The CDR3 totals 13 residues. The germline V gene encodes CDR1 KGHSH and CDR2 LQKENI. V trimming: 5 bases; J trimming: 9 bases; junction bases outside the gene matches: 3. The CDR3 loop reads CASSELAGAEQFF. In DNA, the CDR3 is TGTGCCAGCTCAGAACTAGCGGGAGCTGAGCAGTTCTTC.

This clonotype was seen only a few times. This rearrangement joins TRBV9 to TRBJ1-3; possibly TRBD1 for D (5 bases). Trimming left V 2 bases short and J 4 bases short, with 13 bases between. CDR1 is SGDLS, CDR2 YYNGEE, per germline. The CDR3 runs 15 residues. The CDR3 sequence: CASSVQGGLGNTIYF. CDR3 nucleotide sequence: TGTGCCAGCAGCGTCCAGGGAGGGTTGGGAAACACCATATATTTT.

This clonotype has a count of ten or more. CDR3: CASSPVRLALYNEQFF. CDR3 DNA sequence: TGTGCCAGCAGCCCCGTTAGACTAGCGCTGTACAATGAGCAGTTCTTC. The J gene is TRBJ2-1, the V gene TRBV28; 8 bases fit TRBD2. With 6 bases clipped from V and 4 bases from J, the junction kept 11 bases outside the gene matches. The V gene's germline CDR1 is MDHEN and CDR2 SYDVKM. The CDR3 covers 16 residues.

The rearrangement uses TRBV18 and TRBJ2-5; D is undetermined. This CDR3 is 14 amino acids long. Germline lookup yields CDR1 KGHSH and CDR2 LQKENI. Trimming cost V 3 bases and J 5 bases, with 13 bases left between them. CDR3 amino acids: CASSPPGPTETQYF. The CDR3, as DNA: TGTGCCAGCTCACCCCCCGGACCCACCGAGACCCAGTACTTC.

The rearrangement uses TRBV18 and TRBJ2-1; D gene unclear. The CDR3 loop spans 15 amino acids. Trimming pared 0 bases from V and 5 bases from J, leaving 11 bases between. CDR1 KGHSH and CDR2 LQKENI come from the germline V gene. CDR3 in amino acids: CASSPPGGRNNEQFF. CDR3 DNA sequence: TGTGCCAGCTCACCACCTGGCGGCCGGAACAATGAGCAGTTCTTC.

Ten or more counts support this clonotype. V is TRBV12-3 or TRBV12-4 and J is TRBJ2-4; 7 nucleotides match TRBD2. Trimming cost V 0 bases and J 0 bases; bases outside gene matches: 2. CDR3 size: 16 residues. CDR3: CASSLAGGRAKNIQYF. CDR3 DNA sequence: TGTGCCAGCAGTTTAGCGGGAGGGAGAGCCAAAAACATTCAGTACTTC.

This chain links TRBV19 with TRBJ2-3; D not certain. The CDR3 sequence is 15 residues long. V was shortened by 6 bases and J by 5 bases, with 18 bases between the two germline ends. Germline V gene sequence: CDR1 LNHDA, CDR2 SQIVND (reference sequence). CDR3 loop: CASSPPGLRRDTQYF. CDR3 nucleotide sequence: TGTGCCAGTAGCCCCCCCGGCCTTCGGCGAGATACGCAGTATTTT.

The table lists this clonotype with many counts. The chain combines TRBV28 with TRBJ2-7, with 7 bases fitting TRBD1. The CDR3 is 13 amino acids. The V gene end was trimmed by 2 bases and the J gene end by 7 bases; junction bases not matched to a gene: 5. The germline gives CDR1 MDHEN, CDR2 SYDVKM. The CDR3 sequence is CASSLVGQVEQYF. CDR3 DNA sequence: TGTGCCAGCAGTTTAGTCGGACAGGTAGAGCAGTACTTC.

The chain links TRBV29-1 to TRBJ2-5, with D unclear. This CDR3 spans 13 amino acids. V was trimmed by 7 bases and J by 1 base, leaving 13 bases between them. CDR1 SQVTM and CDR2 ANQGSEA come from the germline V gene. The CDR3 sequence is CSARNQIQETQYF. DNA of the CDR3: TGCAGCGCCCGCAACCAAATCCAAGAGACCCAGTACTTC.

Many counts were recorded for this clonotype. The chain employs TRBV6-2 or TRBV6-3 and TRBJ2-5; D is unclear. V was clipped by 0 bases and J by 2 bases, with 7 bases between them. CDR3 length equals 14 residues. The V gene's germline CDR1 is MNHEY and CDR2 SVGEGT. The CDR3 region is CASSYSALQETQYF. The CDR3 DNA reads TGTGCCAGCAGTTACTCCGCACTACAAGAGACCCAGTACTTC.

In its sample, this clonotype was seen many times. This chain links TRBV27 with TRBJ1-1; TRBD1 agrees at 8 bases. V gave up 2 bases and J gave up 4 bases; unmatched junction bases: 6. Germline CDR1 MNHEY, CDR2 SMNVEV (reference sequence). The CDR3 has 15 residues. The CDR3 here is CASSLQGALGTEAFF. The CDR3 nucleotides are TGTGCCAGCAGTTTACAGGGGGCGTTAGGCACTGAAGCTTTCTTT.